This T cell receptor beta chain was sequenced during a study of blood T cell repertoires in COVID-19. Overall study context: The samples span acute and convalescent COVID-19 from the United States, Italy and Spain. The analysed material was cDNA or gDNA that came from T cells, B-cell-depleted T cells, or PBMCs.

In the original analysis: Reference gene primer amplification in the assay estimated nucleated cell counts. Sequencing used immunoSEQ multiplex PCR; TCRdb keeps in-frame clones, though not all of them. That table gives V, J and clone size, and the DNA gave D and trimming. Here the sample spans roughly 260,000 clones, approximately 90% being singletons. CDR1 and CDR2 from the germline V gene are KGHSH and LQKENI. The CDR3 covers 15 residues. The V end was cut by 1 base, the J end by 5 bases, with 14 bases between. V and J are TRBV18 and TRBJ1-1, with D tentatively TRBD1 (6 bases). The sequence came from a man between 60 and 75 years old who had recovered from COVID-19. The source material was peripheral blood. CDR3 bases: TGTGCCAGCTCACCACTGGGGCAGGGGTATACTGAAGCTTTCTTT. Protein: CASSPLGQGYTEAFF.